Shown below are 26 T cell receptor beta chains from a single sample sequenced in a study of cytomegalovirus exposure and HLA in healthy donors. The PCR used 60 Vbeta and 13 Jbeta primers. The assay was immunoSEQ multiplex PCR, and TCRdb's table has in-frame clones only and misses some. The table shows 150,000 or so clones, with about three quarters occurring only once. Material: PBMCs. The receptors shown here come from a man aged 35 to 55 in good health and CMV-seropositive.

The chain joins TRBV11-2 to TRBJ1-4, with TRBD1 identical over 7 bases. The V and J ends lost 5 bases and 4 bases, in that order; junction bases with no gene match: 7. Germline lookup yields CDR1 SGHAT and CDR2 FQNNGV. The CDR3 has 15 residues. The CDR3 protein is CASSTPGQINEKLFF. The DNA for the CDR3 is TGTGCCAGCAGCACACCGGGACAGATTAATGAAAAACTGTTTTTT.

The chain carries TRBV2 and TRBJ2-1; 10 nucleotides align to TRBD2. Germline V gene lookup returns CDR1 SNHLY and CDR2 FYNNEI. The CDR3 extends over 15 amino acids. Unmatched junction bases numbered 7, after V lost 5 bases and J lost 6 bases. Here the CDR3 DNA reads TGTGCCAGCAGTAGGACTTCTAGCGGGGGCAATGAGCAGTTCTTC. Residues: CASSRTSSGGNEQFF.

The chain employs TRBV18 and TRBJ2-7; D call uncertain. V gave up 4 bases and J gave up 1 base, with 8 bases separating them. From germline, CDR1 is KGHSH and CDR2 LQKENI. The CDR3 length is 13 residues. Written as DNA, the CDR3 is TGTGCCAGCTCACGTCCAGATTCCTACGAGCAGTACTTC. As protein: CASSRPDSYEQYF.

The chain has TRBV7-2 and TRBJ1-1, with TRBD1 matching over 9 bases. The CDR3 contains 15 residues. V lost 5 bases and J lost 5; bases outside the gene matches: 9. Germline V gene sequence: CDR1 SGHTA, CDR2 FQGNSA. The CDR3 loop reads CASSPQTGGGTEAFF. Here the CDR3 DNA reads TGTGCCAGCAGCCCCCAGACAGGGGGTGGGACTGAAGCTTTCTTT.

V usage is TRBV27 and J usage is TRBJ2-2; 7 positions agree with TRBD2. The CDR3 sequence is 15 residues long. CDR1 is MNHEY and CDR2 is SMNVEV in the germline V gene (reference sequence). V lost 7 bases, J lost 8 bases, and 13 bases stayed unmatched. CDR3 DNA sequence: TGTGCCAGCAATATGAGGGGAGGGCCTTCGGGGGAGCTGTTTTTT. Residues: CASNMRGGPSGELFF.

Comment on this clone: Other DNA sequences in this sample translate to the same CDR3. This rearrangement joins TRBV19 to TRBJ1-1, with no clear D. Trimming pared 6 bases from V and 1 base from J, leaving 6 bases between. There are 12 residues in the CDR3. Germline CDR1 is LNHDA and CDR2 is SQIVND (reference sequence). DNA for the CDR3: TGTGCCAGTAGCCCGGGGAACACTGAAGCTTTCTTT. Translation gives CASSPGNTEAFF.

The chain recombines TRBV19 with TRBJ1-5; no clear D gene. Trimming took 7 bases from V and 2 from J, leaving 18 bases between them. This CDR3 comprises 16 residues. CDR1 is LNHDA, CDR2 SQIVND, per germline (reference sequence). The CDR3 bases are TGTGCCAGTACCTTAGGAGGACTATCGGGCAATCAGCCCCAGCATTTT. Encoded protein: CASTLGGLSGNQPQHF.

CDR3 sequence: CASSPNGVGKGDRGYTF. CDR3 in DNA: TGTGCCAGCAGCCCTAATGGTGTGGGAAAAGGGGATCGGGGCTACACCTTC. The chain has TRBV28 and TRBJ1-2, with a tentative D call TRBD1 (5 bases). The V gene's germline CDR1 is MDHEN and CDR2 SYDVKM. Trimming removed 6 bases at V and 8 bases at J, with 28 bases between. CDR3 length: 17 residues.

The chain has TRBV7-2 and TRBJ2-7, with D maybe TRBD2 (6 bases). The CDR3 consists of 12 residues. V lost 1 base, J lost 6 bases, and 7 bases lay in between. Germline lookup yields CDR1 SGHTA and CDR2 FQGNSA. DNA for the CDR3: TGTGCCAGCAGCTTAGGGGGGGTCGAGCAGTACTTC. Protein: CASSLGGVEQYF.

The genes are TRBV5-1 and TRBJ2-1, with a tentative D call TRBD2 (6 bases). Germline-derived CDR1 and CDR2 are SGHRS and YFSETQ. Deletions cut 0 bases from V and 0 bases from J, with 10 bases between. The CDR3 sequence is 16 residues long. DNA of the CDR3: TGCGCCAGCAGCTTGGGTCCGGGAGACTCCTACAATGAGCAGTTCTTC. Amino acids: CASSLGPGDSYNEQFF.

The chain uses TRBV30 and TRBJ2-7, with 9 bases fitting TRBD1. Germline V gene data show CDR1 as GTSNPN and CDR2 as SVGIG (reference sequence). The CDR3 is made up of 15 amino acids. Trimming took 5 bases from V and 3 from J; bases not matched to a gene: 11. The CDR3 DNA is TGTGCCTGGGTAGACTCGGACAGGGGTGGCTACGAGCAGTACTTC. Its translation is CAWVDSDRGGYEQYF.

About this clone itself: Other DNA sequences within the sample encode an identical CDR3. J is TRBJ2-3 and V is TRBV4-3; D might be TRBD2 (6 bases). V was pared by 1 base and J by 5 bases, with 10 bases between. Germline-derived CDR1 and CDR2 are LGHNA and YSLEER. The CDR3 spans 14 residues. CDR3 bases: TGCGCCAGCAGCCAAGCGGGGGTGGGAGATACGCAGTATTTT. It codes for CASSQAGVGDTQYF.

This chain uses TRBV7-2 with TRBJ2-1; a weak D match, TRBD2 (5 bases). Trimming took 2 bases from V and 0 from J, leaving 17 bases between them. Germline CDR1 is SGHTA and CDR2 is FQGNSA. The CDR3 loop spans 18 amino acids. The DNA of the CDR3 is TGTGCCAGCAGCTTAATCAGCGGAGCGAAGTACTCCTACAATGAGCAGTTCTTC. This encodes CASSLISGAKYSYNEQFF.

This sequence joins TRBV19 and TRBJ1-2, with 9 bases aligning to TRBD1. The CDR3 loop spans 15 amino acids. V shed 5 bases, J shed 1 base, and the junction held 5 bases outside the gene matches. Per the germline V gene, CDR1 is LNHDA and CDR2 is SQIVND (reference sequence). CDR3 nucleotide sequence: TGTGCCAGTAGTCCACGGACAGGGGTTAACTATGGCTACACCTTC. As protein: CASSPRTGVNYGYTF.

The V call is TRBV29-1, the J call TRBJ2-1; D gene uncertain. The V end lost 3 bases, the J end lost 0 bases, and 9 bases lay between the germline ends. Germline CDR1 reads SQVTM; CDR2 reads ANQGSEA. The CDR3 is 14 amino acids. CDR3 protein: CSVDGRSSYNEQFF. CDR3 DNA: TGCAGCGTTGATGGTAGAAGCTCCTACAATGAGCAGTTCTTC.

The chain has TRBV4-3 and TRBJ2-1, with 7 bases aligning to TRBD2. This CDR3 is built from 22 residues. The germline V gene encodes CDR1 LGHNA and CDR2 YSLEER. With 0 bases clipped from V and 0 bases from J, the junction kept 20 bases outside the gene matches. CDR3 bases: TGCGCCAGCAGCCAAGACGGGGAGCGGGACTACCGATGGCCCTCCTCCTACAATGAGCAGTTCTTC. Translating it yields CASSQDGERDYRWPSSYNEQFF.

The CDR3 DNA is TGTGCCAGCAGCTTATGGGGGCCGGGCTATGGCTACACCTTC. This sequence encodes CASSLWGPGYGYTF. The V gene is TRBV11-2, the J gene TRBJ1-2; possibly TRBD1 for D (6 bases). Trimming left V 2 bases short and J 4 bases short, with 11 bases between. The CDR3 is 14 residues long. Germline-derived CDR1 and CDR2 are SGHAT and FQNNGV.

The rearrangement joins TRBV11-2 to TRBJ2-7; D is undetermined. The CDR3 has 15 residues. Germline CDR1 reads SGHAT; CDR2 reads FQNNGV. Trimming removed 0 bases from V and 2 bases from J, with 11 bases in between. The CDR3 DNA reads TGTGCCAGCAGCTTAGAGGGTTCGACTGCCTACGAGCAGTACTTC. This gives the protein CASSLEGSTAYEQYF.

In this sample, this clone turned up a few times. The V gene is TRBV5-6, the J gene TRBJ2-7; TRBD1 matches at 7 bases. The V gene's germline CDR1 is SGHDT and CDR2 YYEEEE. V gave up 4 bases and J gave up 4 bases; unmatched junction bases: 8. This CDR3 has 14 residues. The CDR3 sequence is CASSPPDRPYEQYF. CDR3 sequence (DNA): TGTGCCAGCAGCCCCCCGGACAGGCCATACGAGCAGTACTTC.

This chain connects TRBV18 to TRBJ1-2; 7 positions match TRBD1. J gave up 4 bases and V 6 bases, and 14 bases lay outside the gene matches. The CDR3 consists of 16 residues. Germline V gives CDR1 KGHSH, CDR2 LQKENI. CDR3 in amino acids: CASSYIYRGRSYGYTF. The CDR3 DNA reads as TGTGCCAGCTCCTACATCTACAGGGGCAGGAGCTATGGCTACACCTTC.

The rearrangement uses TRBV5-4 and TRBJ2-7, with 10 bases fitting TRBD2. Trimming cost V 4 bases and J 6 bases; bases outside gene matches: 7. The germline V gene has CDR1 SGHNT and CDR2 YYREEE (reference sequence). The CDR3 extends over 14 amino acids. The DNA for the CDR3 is TGTGCCAGCAGCCTGAAGCGGGAGGGTTCCGAGCAGTACTTC. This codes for CASSLKREGSEQYF.

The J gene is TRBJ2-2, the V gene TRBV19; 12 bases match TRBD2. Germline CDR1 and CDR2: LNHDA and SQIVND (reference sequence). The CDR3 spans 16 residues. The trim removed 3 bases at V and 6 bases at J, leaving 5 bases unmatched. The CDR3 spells CASSISSGRASGELFF. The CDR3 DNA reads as TGTGCCAGTAGTATTTCTAGCGGGAGGGCGTCCGGGGAGCTGTTTTTT.

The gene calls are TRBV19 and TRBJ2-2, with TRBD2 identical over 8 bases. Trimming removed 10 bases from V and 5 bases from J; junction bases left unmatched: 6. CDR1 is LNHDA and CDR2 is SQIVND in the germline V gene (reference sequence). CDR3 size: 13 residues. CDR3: CATRTSSTGELFF. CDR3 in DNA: TGTGCCACCCGGACTAGCAGTACCGGGGAGCTGTTTTTT.

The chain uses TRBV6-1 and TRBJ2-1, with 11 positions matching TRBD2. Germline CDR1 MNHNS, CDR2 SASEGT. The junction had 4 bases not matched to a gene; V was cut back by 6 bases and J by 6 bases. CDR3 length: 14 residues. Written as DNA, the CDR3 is TGTGCCAGCAGACTAGCGGGAGTAGGCAATGAGCAGTTCTTC. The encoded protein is CASRLAGVGNEQFF.

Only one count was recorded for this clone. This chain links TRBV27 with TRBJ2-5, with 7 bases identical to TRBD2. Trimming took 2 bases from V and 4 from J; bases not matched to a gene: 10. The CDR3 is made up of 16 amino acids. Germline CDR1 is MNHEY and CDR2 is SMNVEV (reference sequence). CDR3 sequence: CASSLIGAGVVETQYF. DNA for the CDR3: TGTGCCAGCAGTTTAATTGGGGCGGGAGTAGTAGAGACCCAGTACTTC.

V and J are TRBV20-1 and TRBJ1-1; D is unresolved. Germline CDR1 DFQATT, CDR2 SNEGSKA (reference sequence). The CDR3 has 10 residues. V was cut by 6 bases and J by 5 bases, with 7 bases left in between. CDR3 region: CSAGFTEAFF. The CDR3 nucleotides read TGCAGTGCCGGTTTTACTGAAGCTTTCTTT.